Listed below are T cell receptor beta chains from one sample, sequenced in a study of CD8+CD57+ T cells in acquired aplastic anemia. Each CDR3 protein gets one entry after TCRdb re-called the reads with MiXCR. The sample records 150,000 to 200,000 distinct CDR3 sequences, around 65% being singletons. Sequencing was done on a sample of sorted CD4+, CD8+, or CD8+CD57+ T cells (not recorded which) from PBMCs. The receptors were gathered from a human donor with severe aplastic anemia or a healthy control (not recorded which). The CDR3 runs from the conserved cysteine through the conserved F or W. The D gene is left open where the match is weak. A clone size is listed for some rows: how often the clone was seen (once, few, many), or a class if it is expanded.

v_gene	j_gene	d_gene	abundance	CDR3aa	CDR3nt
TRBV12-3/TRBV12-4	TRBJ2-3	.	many	CASSLGRTTDTQYF	TGTGCCAGCAGTTTGGGGCGGACCACAGATACGCAGTATTTT
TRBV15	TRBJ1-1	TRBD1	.	CATSIDRGNTEAFF	TGTGCCACCAGCATCGACAGGGGGAACACTGAAGCTTTCTTT
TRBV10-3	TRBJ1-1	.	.	CAISEPGDGTEAFF	TGTGCCATCAGTGAGCCTGGGGATGGCACTGAAGCTTTCTTT
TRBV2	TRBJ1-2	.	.	CASSEAREGGYTF	TGTGCCAGCAGTGAAGCCAGGGAGGGTGGCTACACCTTC
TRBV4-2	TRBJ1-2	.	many	CASSQEGVAAF	TGTGCCAGCAGCCAAGAGGGCGTCGCGGCCTTC
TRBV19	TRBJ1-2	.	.	CASSPEHTVGYGYTF	TGTGCCAGTAGTCCTGAGCACACTGTGGGGTATGGCTACACCTTC
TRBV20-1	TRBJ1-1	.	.	CSATRTVNTEAFF	TGCAGTGCTACGAGGACGGTGAACACTGAAGCTTTCTTT
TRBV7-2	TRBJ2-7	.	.	CASSRGPGQDEQYF	TGTGCCAGCAGCCGGGGTCCGGGGCAGGACGAGCAGTACTTC
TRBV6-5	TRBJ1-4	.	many	CASTSGGTTGEKLFF	TGTGCCAGCACCTCCGGGGGCACGACCGGCGAAAAACTGTTTTTT
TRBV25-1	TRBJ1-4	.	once	CASSAGGMGVTNEKLFF	TGTGCCAGCAGTGCTGGAGGGATGGGGGTTACTAATGAAAAACTGTTTTTT
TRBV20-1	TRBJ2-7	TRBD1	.	CSVAPTGAHEQYF	TGCAGCGTTGCACCTACAGGGGCCCACGAGCAGTACTTC
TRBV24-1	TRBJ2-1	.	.	CATSRLNEQFF	TGTGCCACCAGCAGACTGAATGAGCAGTTCTTC
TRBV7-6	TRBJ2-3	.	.	CASSQLQGPTDTQYF	TGTGCCAGCAGCCAACTACAGGGACCGACAGATACGCAGTATTTT
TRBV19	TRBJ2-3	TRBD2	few	CASTSGSDTQYF	TGTGCCAGTACTAGCGGGAGTGATACGCAGTATTTT
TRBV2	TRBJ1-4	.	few	CASSGLSATNEKLFF	TGTGCCAGCAGTGGACTTTCTGCAACTAATGAAAAACTGTTTTTT
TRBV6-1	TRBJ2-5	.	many	CASSEALGWETQYF	TGTGCCAGCAGTGAAGCGCTGGGGTGGGAGACCCAGTACTTC
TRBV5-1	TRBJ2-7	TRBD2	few	CASSSSGRFYEQYF	TGCGCCAGCAGCTCGAGCGGGAGATTCTACGAGCAGTACTTC
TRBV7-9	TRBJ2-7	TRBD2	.	CASSYSLAVSSYEQYF	TGTGCCAGCAGCTATTCACTAGCGGTGAGCTCCTACGAGCAGTACTTC
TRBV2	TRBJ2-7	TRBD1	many	CASSPQKGQGLYEQYF	TGTGCCAGCAGTCCACAAAAGGGACAGGGCCTCTACGAGCAGTACTTC
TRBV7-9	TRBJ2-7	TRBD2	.	CASSGRVGAGGTYEQYF	TGTGCCAGCAGTGGGCGGGTCGGGGCGGGGGGAACCTACGAGCAGTACTTC
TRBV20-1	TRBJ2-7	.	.	CSARGRVLYEQYF	TGCAGTGCTAGAGGCAGGGTGTTATACGAGCAGTACTTC
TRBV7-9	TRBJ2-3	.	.	CASSPPTSTDTQYF	TGTGCCAGCAGCCCCCCGACTAGCACAGATACGCAGTATTTT
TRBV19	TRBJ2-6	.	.	CASSIGRNTEAF	TGTGCCAGTAGTATAGGCAGGAACACTGAAGCTTTC
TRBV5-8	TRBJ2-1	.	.	CASSPGPQVRNEQFF	TGTGCCAGCAGCCCTGGGCCACAGGTGAGGAATGAGCAGTTCTTC
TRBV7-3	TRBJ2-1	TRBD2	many	CASSSIAGGQDEQFF	TGTGCCAGCAGCTCAATAGCGGGGGGGCAGGATGAGCAGTTCTTC
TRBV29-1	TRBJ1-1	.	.	CSVEALITRDIEAFF	TGCAGCGTTGAAGCTCTAATAACACGGGACATTGAAGCTTTCTTT
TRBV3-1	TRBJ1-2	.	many	CASSPIYRDPNYGYTF	TGTGCCAGCAGCCCAATTTACCGGGACCCTAACTATGGCTACACCTTC
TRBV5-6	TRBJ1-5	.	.	CASSLGRSSTQHF	TGTGCCAGCAGCTTGGGCCGGAGCTCAACCCAGCATTTT
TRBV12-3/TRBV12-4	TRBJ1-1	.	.	CASRLGPGTEAFF	TGTGCCAGCAGACTCGGCCCTGGGACTGAAGCTTTCTTT
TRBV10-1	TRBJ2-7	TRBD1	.	CASSEGGQVGEQYF	TGCGCCAGCAGTGAGGGAGGACAGGTAGGGGAGCAGTACTTC
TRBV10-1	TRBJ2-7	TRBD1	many	CASGLPGQGSYEQYF	TGCGCCAGCGGCCTTCCAGGACAGGGGTCCTACGAGCAGTACTTC
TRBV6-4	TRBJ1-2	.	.	CASSDRDIGYTF	TGTGCCAGCAGTGACAGGGATATTGGCTACACCTTC
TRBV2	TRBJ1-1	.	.	CASREGIYTEAFF	TGTGCCAGCAGGGAGGGGATTTACACTGAAGCTTTCTTT
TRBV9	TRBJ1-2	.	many	CASSVGVGSNYGYTF	TGTGCCAGCAGCGTAGGAGTAGGGTCTAACTATGGCTACACCTTC
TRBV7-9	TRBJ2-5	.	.	CASRHVGGHATQYF	TGTGCCAGCAGGCACGTCGGCGGGCATGCGACCCAGTACTTC
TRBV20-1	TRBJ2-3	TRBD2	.	CSFTSGVTDTQYF	TGCAGTTTCACTAGCGGCGTCACAGATACGCAGTATTTT
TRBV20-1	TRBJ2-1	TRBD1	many	CSARDRDRPYNEQFF	TGCAGTGCTAGAGACAGGGACAGGCCTTACAATGAGCAGTTCTTC
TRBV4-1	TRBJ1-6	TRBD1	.	CASSQRGQGQNSPLHF	TGCGCCAGCAGCCAAAGGGGACAGGGGCAGAATTCACCCCTCCACTTT
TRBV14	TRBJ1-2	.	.	CASSQRLNYGYTF	TGTGCCAGCAGCCAAAGACTTAACTATGGCTACACCTTC
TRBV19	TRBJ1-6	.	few	CASSMSSGDNSPLHF	TGTGCCAGTAGTATGTCCTCGGGAGACAATTCACCCCTCCACTTT
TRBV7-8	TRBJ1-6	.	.	CASSDNRVANSPLRF	TGTGCCAGCAGCGACAACAGGGTCGCGAATTCACCCCTCCGCTTT
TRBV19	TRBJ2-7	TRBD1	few	CASSMDRVRTTYEQYF	TGTGCCAGTAGTATGGACAGGGTCCGAACGACCTACGAGCAGTACTTC
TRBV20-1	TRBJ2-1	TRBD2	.	CSARVEGLAVNEQFF	TGCAGTGCTAGAGTCGAAGGACTAGCGGTCAATGAGCAGTTCTTC
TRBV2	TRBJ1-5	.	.	CASSVRSNQPQHF	TGTGCCAGCAGTGTCCGTAGCAATCAGCCCCAGCATTTT
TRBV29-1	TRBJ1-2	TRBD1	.	CSVVEGGVWGYTF	TGCAGCGTTGTTGAAGGGGGCGTTTGGGGCTACACCTTC
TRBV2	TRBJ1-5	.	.	CASRSQTSNQPQHF	TGTGCCAGCAGGAGCCAGACTAGCAATCAGCCCCAGCATTTT
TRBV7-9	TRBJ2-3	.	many	CASSLAQGRLDTQYF	TGTGCCAGCAGCTTAGCGCAGGGGCGCTTGGATACGCAGTATTTT
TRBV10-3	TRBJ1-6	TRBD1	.	CAISESDRGNNSPLHF	TGTGCCATCAGTGAGTCAGACAGGGGGAATAATTCACCCCTCCACTTT
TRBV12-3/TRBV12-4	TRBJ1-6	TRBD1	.	CASSRQGRNSPLHF	TGTGCCAGCAGCCGACAGGGTCGGAATTCACCCCTCCACTTT
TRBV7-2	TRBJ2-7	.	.	CASSLVQTSYEQYF	TGTGCCAGCAGCTTAGTTCAGACATCCTACGAGCAGTACTTC
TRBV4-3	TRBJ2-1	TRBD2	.	CASSQDAGLANNEQFF	TGCGCCAGCAGCCAAGACGCCGGACTAGCGAACAATGAGCAGTTCTTC
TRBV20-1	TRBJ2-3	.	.	CSAGPGDTQYF	TGCAGTGCAGGCCCGGGAGATACGCAGTATTTT
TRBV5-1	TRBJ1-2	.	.	CASSLPGSLVYGYTF	TGCGCCAGCAGCTTGCCAGGGTCCCTAGTATACGGCTACACCTTC
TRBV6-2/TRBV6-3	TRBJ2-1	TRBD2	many	CASSQPSGLAAYDEQFF	TGTGCCAGCAGCCAACCCTCAGGACTAGCTGCCTACGATGAGCAGTTCTTC
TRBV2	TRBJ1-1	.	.	CASSVGENTEAFF	TGTGCCAGCAGTGTTGGCGAGAACACTGAAGCTTTCTTT